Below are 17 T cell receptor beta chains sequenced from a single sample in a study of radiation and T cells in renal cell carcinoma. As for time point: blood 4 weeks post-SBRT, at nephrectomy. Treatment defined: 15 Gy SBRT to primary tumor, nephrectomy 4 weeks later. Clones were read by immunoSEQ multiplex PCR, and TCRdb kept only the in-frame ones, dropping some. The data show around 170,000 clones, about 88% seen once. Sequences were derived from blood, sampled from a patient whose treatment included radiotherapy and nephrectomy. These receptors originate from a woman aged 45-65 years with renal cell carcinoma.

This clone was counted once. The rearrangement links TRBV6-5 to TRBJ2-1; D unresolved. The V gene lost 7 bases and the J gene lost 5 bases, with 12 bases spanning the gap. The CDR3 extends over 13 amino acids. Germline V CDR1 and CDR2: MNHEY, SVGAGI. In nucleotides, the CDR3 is TGTGCCAGCAAGATAAGTCTCAACAATGAGCAGTTCTTC. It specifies CASKISLNNEQFF.

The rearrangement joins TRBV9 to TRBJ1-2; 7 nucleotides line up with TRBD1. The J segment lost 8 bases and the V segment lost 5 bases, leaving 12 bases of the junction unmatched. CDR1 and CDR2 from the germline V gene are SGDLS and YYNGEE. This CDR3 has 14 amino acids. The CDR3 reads CASSPGQVGHGYTF. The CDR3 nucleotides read TGTGCCAGCAGTCCTGGACAGGTGGGACACGGCTACACCTTC. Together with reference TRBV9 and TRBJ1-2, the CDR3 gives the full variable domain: DSGVTQTPKHLITATGQRVTLRCSPRSGDLSVYWYQQSLDQGLQFLIQYYNGEERAKGNILERFSAQQFPDLHSELNLSSLELGDSALYFCASSPGQVGHGYTFGSGTRLTVV.

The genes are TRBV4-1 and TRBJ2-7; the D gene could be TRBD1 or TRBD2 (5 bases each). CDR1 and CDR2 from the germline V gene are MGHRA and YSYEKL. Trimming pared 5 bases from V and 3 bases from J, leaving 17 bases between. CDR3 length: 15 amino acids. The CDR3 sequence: CASSFLPGRLYEQYF. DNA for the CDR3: TGCGCCAGCAGCTTTCTCCCGGGACGGCTCTACGAGCAGTACTTC.

CDR3 in DNA: TGTGCCAGCAGCTTAGAGAACTATGGCTACACCTTC. Protein: CASSLENYGYTF. The rearrangement links TRBV7-9 to TRBJ1-2; D unresolved. This CDR3 is built from 12 residues. The germline V gene encodes CDR1 SEHNR and CDR2 FQNEAQ (reference sequence). The V end lost 1 base, the J end lost 2 bases, and 2 bases lay between the germline ends.

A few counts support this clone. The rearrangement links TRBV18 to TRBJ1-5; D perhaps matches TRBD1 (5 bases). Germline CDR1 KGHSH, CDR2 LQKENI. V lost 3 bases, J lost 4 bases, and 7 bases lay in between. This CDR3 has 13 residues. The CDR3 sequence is CASSPKGNQPQHF. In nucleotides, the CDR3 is TGTGCCAGCTCACCGAAGGGGAATCAGCCCCAGCATTTT.

CDR3 nucleotide sequence: TGTGCCAGCAGCTTGTCCAGCTTCGGTCAGCCCCAGCATTTT. This codes for CASSLSSFGQPQHF. V and J are TRBV5-8 and TRBJ1-5; D ambiguous. This CDR3 region has 14 residues. V was trimmed by 1 base and J by 6 bases, leaving 11 bases between them. CDR1 is SGHTS and CDR2 is YDEGEE in the germline V gene.

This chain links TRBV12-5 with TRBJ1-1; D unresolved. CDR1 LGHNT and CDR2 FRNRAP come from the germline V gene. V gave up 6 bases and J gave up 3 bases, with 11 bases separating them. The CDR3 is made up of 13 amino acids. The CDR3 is CASGKPSDTEAFF. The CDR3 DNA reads TGTGCTAGTGGGAAGCCAAGCGACACTGAAGCTTTCTTT.

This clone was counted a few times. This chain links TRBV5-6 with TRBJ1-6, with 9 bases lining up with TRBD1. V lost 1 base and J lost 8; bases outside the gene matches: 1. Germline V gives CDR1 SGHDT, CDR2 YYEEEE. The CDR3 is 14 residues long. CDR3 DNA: TGTGCCAGCAGCTTGTGGACAGGGGATTCACCCCTCCACTTT. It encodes CASSLWTGDSPLHF.

The CDR3 is CASSQSSSVAGELFF. The DNA of the CDR3 is TGTGCCAGCAGCCAATCGAGTTCGGTTGCCGGGGAGCTGTTTTTT. The V call is TRBV7-2, the J call TRBJ2-2; D is unresolved. The germline V gene has CDR1 SGHTA and CDR2 FQGNSA. The CDR3 runs to 15 residues. The ends were cut back, 5 bases at V and 6 bases at J, with 16 bases in the middle.

This chain's CDR3 is CASSYQRTSPLHF. The CDR3 coding sequence is TGTGCCAGCAGTTACCAAAGGACTTCACCCCTCCACTTT. J is TRBJ1-6 and V is TRBV6-5; D not certain. Trimming pared 2 bases from V and 9 bases from J, leaving 8 bases between. Germline values: CDR1 MNHEY, CDR2 SVGAGI. This CDR3 region has 13 residues.

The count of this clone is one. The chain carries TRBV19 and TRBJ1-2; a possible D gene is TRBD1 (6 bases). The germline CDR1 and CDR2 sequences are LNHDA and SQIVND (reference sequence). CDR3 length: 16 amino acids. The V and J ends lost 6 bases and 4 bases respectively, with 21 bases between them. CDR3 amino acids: CASRGTTSEELYGYTF. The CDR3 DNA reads TGTGCCAGTAGGGGGACAACCTCTGAGGAACTCTATGGCTACACCTTC.

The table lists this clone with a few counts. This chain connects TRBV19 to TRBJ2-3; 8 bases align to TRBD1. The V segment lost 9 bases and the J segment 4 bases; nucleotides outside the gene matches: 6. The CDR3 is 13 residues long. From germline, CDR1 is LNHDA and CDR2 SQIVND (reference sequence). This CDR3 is CASEQQGADTQYF. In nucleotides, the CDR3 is TGTGCCAGCGAGCAACAGGGGGCAGATACGCAGTATTTT.

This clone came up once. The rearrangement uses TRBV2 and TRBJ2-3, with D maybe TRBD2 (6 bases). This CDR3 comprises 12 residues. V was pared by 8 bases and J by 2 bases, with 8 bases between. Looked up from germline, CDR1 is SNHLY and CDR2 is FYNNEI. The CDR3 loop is CASRTTTDTQYF. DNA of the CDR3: TGTGCCAGCCGGACTACCACAGATACGCAGTATTTT. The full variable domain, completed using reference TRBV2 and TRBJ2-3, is EPEVTQTPSHQVTQMGQEVILRCVPISNHLYFYWYRQILGQKVEFLVSFYNNEISEKSEIFDDQFSVERPDGSNFTLKIRSTKLEDSAMYFCASRTTTDTQYFGPGTRLTVL.

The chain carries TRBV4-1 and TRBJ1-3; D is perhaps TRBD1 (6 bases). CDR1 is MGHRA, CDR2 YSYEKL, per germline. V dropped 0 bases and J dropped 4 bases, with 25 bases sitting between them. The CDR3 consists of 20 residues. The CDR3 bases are TGCGCCAGCAGCCAAGATAGTCCCCGGGACAAGGGGCGAAGGGGAAACACCATATATTTT. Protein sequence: CASSQDSPRDKGRRGNTIYF.

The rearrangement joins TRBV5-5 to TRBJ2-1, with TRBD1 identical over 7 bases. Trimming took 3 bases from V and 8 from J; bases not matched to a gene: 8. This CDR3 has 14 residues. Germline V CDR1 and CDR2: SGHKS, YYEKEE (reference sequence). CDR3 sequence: CASSSEQGNDEQFF. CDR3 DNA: TGTGCCAGCAGCTCGGAACAGGGGAACGATGAGCAGTTCTTC. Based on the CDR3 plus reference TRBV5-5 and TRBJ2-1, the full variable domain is DAGVTQSPTHLIKTRGQQVTLRCSPISGHKSVSWYQQVLGQGPQFIFQYYEKEERGRGNFPDRFSARQFPNYSSELNVNALLLGDSALYLCASSSEQGNDEQFFGPGTRLTVL.

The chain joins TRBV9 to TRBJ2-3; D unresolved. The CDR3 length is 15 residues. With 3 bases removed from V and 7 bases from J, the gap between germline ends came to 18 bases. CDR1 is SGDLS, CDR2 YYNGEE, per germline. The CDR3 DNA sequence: TGTGCCAGCAGCGCCGACGTGGGTTTCATGCATACGCAGTATTTT. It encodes CASSADVGFMHTQYF. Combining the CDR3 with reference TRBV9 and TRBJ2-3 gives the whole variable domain DSGVTQTPKHLITATGQRVTLRCSPRSGDLSVYWYQQSLDQGLQFLIQYYNGEERAKGNILERFSAQQFPDLHSELNLSSLELGDSALYFCASSADVGFMHTQYFGPGTRLTVL.

The CDR3, as DNA: TGTGCCAGCAGCGTACGCCTAGACAGTAGCACAGATACGCAGTATTTT. It translates to CASSVRLDSSTDTQYF. V is TRBV9 and J is TRBJ2-3, with D perhaps matching TRBD1 (5 bases). Germline V gene data show CDR1 as SGDLS and CDR2 as YYNGEE. The CDR3 runs 16 residues. V shed 1 base and J shed 0 bases, with 12 bases lying between them.